This TCR beta chain was recorded in a study of T-cell reconstitution after alpha-beta-depleted transplantation in children (dated by TCRdb to the mid-2010s). Describing the broader study: The study quantitatively tracked T-cell immune reconstitution after TCRalphabeta/CD19-depleted allogeneic hematopoietic cell transplantation in children using TCR repertoire profiling. The full study reports these points: In some patients, the high TCRbeta diversity seen at day 60 was put down to recipient T cells and intrathymic progenitors that had survived conditioning. Over subsequent months, a decline in hyperexpanded clone frequencies was noted, and after one year, T-cell counts and TCRbeta diversity were mostly ascribed to newly produced T cells. Apparently early alphabetaT-cell count recovery about two months after transplant reportedly relied on only several hundred rapidly expanded clones derived from non-depleted graft cells.

Receptor amplification or capture employed PCR. TCRdb lists the instrument as Illumina HiSeq 2500. TCR library preparation used molecular barcoding, with unique molecular identifiers applied to normalize quantification of the TCRbeta repertoire. TCRdb reanalyzed the raw reads on its own, using fastp at Q25 for trimming and MiXCR for clone calling, and kept in-frame beta chains. Merged by CDR3 protein, the rows form single entries marked with the most common genes and DNA. The sample table lists approximately 490,000 distinct CDR3 sequences, 8% to 11% of them with a count of one. About 2% of the sample lies in the top ten. The intended sense of this specimen's treatment or condition label: allogeneic hematopoietic cell transplantation with graft depleted of TCRalphabeta T cells and CD19 B cells. The children who served as transplant recipients had been given grafts of TCRalphabeta/CD19-depleted allogeneic hematopoietic cells.

This clonotype has a count of ten or more. The clone's antigen remains unknown. No base quality information exists; no much larger clone differs at one position. This TCR was recovered from a child aged 2-15 years with inherited bone marrow failure, due to receive a stem cell transplant. The material sequenced was PBMCs, taken before TCRalphabeta/CD19-depleted stem cell transplant.

The CDR3 in this case is CASSSVTREQFF. The nucleotides read TGTGCCAGCAGCTCCGTAACCCGCGAGCAGTTCTTC. The V gene is TRBV7-9 and the J gene is TRBJ2-1, with the D gene not confidently named. In the germline V gene (reference sequence), CDR1 corresponds to SEHNR and CDR2 to FQNEAQ. Trimming takes 4 bases from V and 10 bases from J, and the germline ends sit 11 bases apart. The CDR3 numbers 12 residues from cysteine through phenylalanine. Of the read, only the CDR3 DNA is kept; its 36 bases are in frame from base 1.